This TCR beta chain was recovered during a study of T cells in Graves' hyperthyroidism and ophthalmopathy. Germline CDR1 reads LGHDT; CDR2 reads YNNKEL (reference sequence). V gave up 5 bases and J gave up 7 bases; unmatched junction bases: 7. The length of the CDR3 is 14 residues. This clonotype appeared many times. Criteria for exclusion of patients were uncontrolled infection, other autoimmune disease, pregnancy or lactation. Amplification of TCR beta CDR3 regions was performed using RNA transcripts as template. The TCR CDR3 first-round RT-PCR relied on the HTBI primer set. TCRdb re-derived calls from the multiplex PCR reads in MiXCR, one entry per CDR3 protein. The sample includes roughly 290,000 distinct CDR3 sequences, roughly 15% of them seen just once.

The sequencing sample was made of blood. The chain links TRBV3-1 to TRBJ2-1; 8 bases map to TRBD1. The receptor comes from a woman younger than 45 with Graves' hyperthyroidism that later progressed to Graves' ophthalmopathy. The CDR3 region is CASSASGTGNEQFF. The DNA for the CDR3 is TGTGCCAGCAGCGCGTCCGGGACAGGTAATGAGCAGTTCTTC.